Sequencing of this T cell receptor (beta chain) was carried out in a study of STAT3 mutations in large granular lymphocyte leukemia. The overall study: More than half of T-LGLL patients received immunosuppressive therapy.

This clone was counted once. What it recognizes is unknown. The study's findings and limits: In T-cell large granular lymphocyte leukemia, about half of patients showed multiple immunodominant subclonotypes. In about 30% of the 18 patients, new TCR clonotypes emerged after therapy.

Average productive template count per sample was around 40,000. The data were produced by immunoSEQ multiplex PCR, yet TCRdb's version contains in-frame clones alone and is incomplete. The sample holds around 30,000 clones, around 85% seen once. Germline values: CDR1 SNHLY, CDR2 FYNNEI. This CDR3 region has 13 residues. V was trimmed by 7 bases and J by 3 bases, leaving 13 bases between them. The chain links TRBV2 to TRBJ2-7; weak D call: TRBD2 (6 bases). The sample comprised peripheral blood mononuclear cells. This receptor was identified in a man in his sixties with T-cell large granular lymphocyte leukemia. Some clones in this sample may be carry-over from other donors' samples. The CDR3 spells CASNRDSNYEQYF. For the CDR3, the DNA is TGTGCCAGCAACCGGGACTCGAACTACGAGCAGTACTTC.